A selection of T cell receptor beta chains follows, all from one sample in a study of blood T cell repertoires in COVID-19. Some clones are missing from TCRdb's copy, which holds only in-frame ones; the method was immunoSEQ multiplex PCR. The sample has over 30,000 clones; roughly 73% are singletons. The sequencing input was peripheral blood. These receptors were taken from a man of 80 years or more with active or convalescent COVID-19. Both conserved end residues are part of each CDR3. The D gene is left open where the match is weak. Size is omitted from some rows. Given values are once, few, many or a class for expanded clones.

length	size	V	D	J	CDR3	DNA
15	NA	TRBV5-6	NA	TRBJ1-2	CASSLGLARGYGYTF	TGTGCCAGCAGCTTGGGGCTGGCCAGGGGTTATGGCTACACCTTC
15	once	TRBV7-2	TRBD2	TRBJ2-5	CASSLDLAGVRTQYF	TGTGCCAGCAGTTTAGATCTAGCGGGAGTTAGGACCCAGTACTTC
14	NA	TRBV29-1	NA	TRBJ2-2	CSVDLQGSTGELFF	TGCAGCGTTGATTTGCAGGGTTCGACCGGGGAGCTGTTTTTT
13	NA	TRBV10-2	NA	TRBJ1-4	CASRRATNEKLFF	TGCGCCAGCCGCAGGGCAACTAATGAAAAACTGTTTTTT
16	many	TRBV11-3	NA	TRBJ1-2	CASSLEGRAGAYGYTF	TGTGCCAGCAGCTTAGAAGGGCGGGCAGGGGCCTATGGCTACACCTTC
15	NA	TRBV30	TRBD1	TRBJ1-2	CAWSGTGPSNYGYTF	TGTGCCTGGAGTGGGACAGGGCCCTCTAACTATGGCTACACCTTC
15	NA	TRBV19	TRBD1	TRBJ2-2	CASSARDRKTGELFF	TGTGCCAGCAGTGCCCGGGACAGGAAGACCGGGGAGCTGTTTTTT
15	NA	TRBV11-2	TRBD1	TRBJ2-7	CASSLVGTGPYEQYF	TGTGCCAGCAGCTTAGTCGGGACAGGACCCTACGAGCAGTACTTC
18	NA	TRBV27	TRBD1	TRBJ2-6	CASSAEGQVLSGANVLTF	TGTGCCAGCAGCGCGGAGGGACAGGTTCTCTCTGGGGCCAACGTCCTGACTTTC
13	NA	TRBV5-6	NA	TRBJ1-4	CASSLRGNEKLFF	TGTGCCAGCAGCTTACGGGGGAATGAAAAACTGTTTTTT
17	NA	TRBV4-3	TRBD2	TRBJ2-2	CASSQAAASGPPGELFF	TGCGCCAGCAGCCAAGCGGCGGCTAGCGGTCCGCCCGGGGAGCTGTTTTTT
14	NA	TRBV5-1	NA	TRBJ2-1	CASSFPDILNEQFF	TGCGCCAGCAGCTTCCCGGACATCCTCAATGAGCAGTTCTTC
15	once	TRBV4-1	NA	TRBJ1-1	CASSQPNAMNTEAFF	TGCGCCAGCAGCCAACCGAACGCGATGAACACTGAAGCTTTCTTT
15	once	TRBV11-3	TRBD1	TRBJ1-5	CASRRQGAESQPQHF	TGTGCCAGCAGAAGGCAGGGGGCTGAAAGTCAGCCCCAGCATTTT
16	NA	TRBV24-1	TRBD1	TRBJ2-3	CATSDIAGGALDTQYF	TGTGCCACCAGTGATATAGCAGGGGGCGCCTTAGATACGCAGTATTTT
14	once	TRBV7-2	NA	TRBJ2-4	CASSLGSYIDIQYF	TGTGCCAGCAGCTTAGGTAGCTATATTGACATTCAGTACTTC
16	NA	TRBV9	NA	TRBJ2-3	CASSVEPFRGTDTQYF	TGTGCCAGCAGCGTAGAACCGTTTAGGGGGACAGATACGCAGTATTTT
15	NA	TRBV5-8	TRBD1	TRBJ2-5	CASSPRQGLQETQYF	TGTGCCAGCAGCCCAAGACAGGGTCTACAAGAGACCCAGTACTTC
16	NA	TRBV19	NA	TRBJ2-7	CASSTLEGLDGYEQYF	TGTGCCAGTAGTACCCTCGAGGGTCTGGACGGCTACGAGCAGTACTTC
14	NA	TRBV5-1	NA	TRBJ2-2	CASSLVQFTGELFF	TGCGCCAGCAGCTTGGTTCAGTTCACCGGGGAGCTGTTTTTT
16	NA	TRBV9	NA	TRBJ2-3	CASSSGDLASTDTQYF	TGTGCCAGCAGCTCAGGGGATCTAGCTAGCACAGATACGCAGTATTTT
15	NA	TRBV27	TRBD1	TRBJ1-5	CASSSASRGYQPQHF	TGTGCCAGCAGTTCCGCTTCCAGGGGGTATCAGCCCCAGCATTTT
15	few	TRBV5-4	NA	TRBJ2-7	CASSWGGTFSYEQYF	TGTGCCAGCAGCTGGGGGGGGACATTCTCCTACGAGCAGTACTTC
15	NA	TRBV5-1	NA	TRBJ1-1	CASSLLPETNTEAFF	TGCGCCAGCAGTCTCCTCCCCGAAACAAACACTGAAGCTTTCTTT
17	NA	TRBV9	TRBD1	TRBJ1-3	CASSPRDRLYSGNTIYF	TGTGCCAGCAGCCCCCGGGACAGGCTGTACTCTGGAAACACCATATATTTT
13	NA	TRBV2	NA	TRBJ1-1	CASSGTPNTEAFF	TGTGCCAGCAGCGGGACACCTAACACTGAAGCTTTCTTT
15	NA	TRBV5-1	TRBD1	TRBJ1-2	CASSHSGQGGNGYTF	TGCGCCAGCAGCCACTCAGGACAGGGGGGGAATGGCTACACCTTC
22	NA	TRBV9	TRBD2	TRBJ2-6	CASSVPGLAGGQLSSGANVLTF	TGTGCCAGCAGCGTCCCGGGACTAGCGGGAGGCCAGCTTAGCTCTGGGGCCAACGTCCTGACTTTC
15	NA	TRBV19	NA	TRBJ1-4	CASSRSRVGGEKLFF	TGTGCCAGTAGTAGAAGCAGGGTTGGAGGGGAAAAACTGTTTTTT
13	few	TRBV6-2/TRBV6-3	TRBD1	TRBJ2-7	CASSYQGAREQYF	TGTGCCAGCAGTTATCAGGGGGCTAGAGAGCAGTACTTC